These 26 T cell receptor beta chains share one sample of origin, sequenced in a study of T cell repertoires in cytomegalovirus infection. No antigen is known for these receptors. TCRdb used MiXCR to reprocess the reads, holding one entry per CDR3 protein. Among 650,000 to 850,000 distinct CDR3 sequences listed, about 27% were seen once. Sequencing was performed on cultured CD8+ T cells from PBMCs, taken from culture after CMV antigen stimulation. The receptors originated from a human donor in good health (CMV status not recorded). Some clones in this sample may be carry-over from other donors' samples.

This clonotype has only a few counts. This sequence joins TRBV4-1 and TRBJ1-2; 7 nucleotides line up with TRBD1. J lost 4 bases, V lost 0 bases, and 11 bases had no gene match. The CDR3 has 17 amino acids. CDR1 MGHRA and CDR2 YSYEKL come from the germline V gene. The CDR3: CASSQDPETGKFYGYTF. The CDR3 nucleotides read TGCGCCAGCAGCCAAGATCCCGAGACAGGGAAATTCTATGGCTACACCTTC.

This clonotype showed up many times. V is TRBV6-5 and J is TRBJ2-7; the D gene is possibly TRBD2 (6 bases). CDR1 and CDR2 (germline): MNHEY, SVGAGI. This CDR3 spans 16 amino acids. The V end lost 5 bases, the J end lost 0 bases, and 17 bases lay between the germline ends. CDR3 sequence: CASSLSREVSSYEQYV. CDR3 DNA: TGTGCCAGCAGTCTCTCGAGGGAGGTAAGCTCCTACGAGCAGTACGTC.

The chain carries TRBV6-2 or TRBV6-3 and TRBJ1-1, with D perhaps matching TRBD1 (5 bases). V lost 2 bases, J lost 0 bases, and 13 bases lay in between. This CDR3 has 16 residues. Germline CDR1 is MNHEY and CDR2 is SVGEGT. For the CDR3, the DNA is TGTGCCAGCAGTTACGCCTGGGACGGCTTGAACACTGAAGCTTTCTTT. This translates into CASSYAWDGLNTEAFF.

This chain uses TRBV28 with TRBJ1-2; a possible D gene is TRBD1 (5 bases). Germline CDR1 MDHEN, CDR2 SYDVKM. This CDR3 has 13 amino acids. The V gene lost 6 bases and the J gene lost 3 bases, with 11 bases spanning the gap. The CDR3 region has the DNA TGTGCCAGCAGCCGACCAGGGTACTATGGCTACACCTTC. Amino acids: CASSRPGYYGYTF.

The V and J genes are TRBV6-5 and TRBJ1-2, with 7 bases fitting TRBD1. Germline CDR1 is MNHEY and CDR2 is SVGAGI. The trim removed 5 bases at V and 0 bases at J, leaving 6 bases unmatched. The CDR3 length is 15 residues. The CDR3 sequence is CASSVQGRTNYGYTF. The DNA for the CDR3 is TGTGCCAGCAGTGTACAGGGGCGGACTAACTATGGCTACACCTTC.

This clonotype was seen more than once but under ten times. The V call is TRBV10-3, the J call TRBJ1-2; 8 bases are shared with TRBD1. The trim removed 0 bases at V and 5 bases at J, leaving 5 bases unmatched. Germline values: CDR1 ENHRY, CDR2 SYGVKD. CDR3 size: 15 residues. Here the CDR3 DNA reads TGTGCCATCAGTGAGTCGATGGACAGGGAATATGGCTACACCTTC. Translation: CAISESMDREYGYTF.

In this sample, this clonotype turned up many times. The V call is TRBV5-5, the J call TRBJ1-5; unclear D gene. Germline loops: CDR1 SGHKS, CDR2 YYEKEE (reference sequence). The ends were cut back, 0 bases at V and 6 bases at J, with 10 bases in the middle. The CDR3 contains 14 residues. CDR3 sequence (DNA): TGTGCCAGCAGCTTGGAACCAGGATTTCAGCCCCAGCATTTT. Translating it yields CASSLEPGFQPQHF.

The CDR3 DNA follows: TGTGCCAGCAGCTATCGAACAGGGGGCGACGTCTATGGCTACACCTTC. This codes for CASSYRTGGDVYGYTF. This chain connects TRBV7-9 to TRBJ1-2; 9 positions match TRBD1. V lost 4 bases and J lost 4; bases outside the gene matches: 10. Per the germline V gene, CDR1 is SEHNR and CDR2 is FQNEAQ (reference sequence). The CDR3 runs to 16 residues.

Concerning this clonotype itself: This may be a read error: a much more frequent sequence differs by one nucleotide. V gene TRBV7-9 combines with J gene TRBJ1-1, with D uncertain. CDR3 length: 14 amino acids. Per germline, CDR1 SEHNR and CDR2 FQNEAQ (reference sequence). V lost 1 base, J lost 0 bases, and 6 bases lay in between. DNA of the CDR3: TGTGCCAGCAGCTTAGTAGAGATGAACACTGAAGCTTTCTTT. It is translated as CASSLVEMNTEAFF.

This clonotype was seen a handful of times. The rearrangement joins TRBV28 to TRBJ2-1; the D is unclear. The length of the CDR3 is 18 residues. V lost 3 bases and J 3 bases, leaving 21 bases between the germline ends. Germline V CDR1 and CDR2: MDHEN, SYDVKM. The CDR3 region is CASSFPAAGGENYNEQFF. The CDR3 nucleotides read TGTGCCAGCAGTTTCCCTGCCGCAGGTGGTGAGAACTACAATGAGCAGTTCTTC.

This clonotype was seen just once. V usage is TRBV5-5 and J usage is TRBJ1-1, with D possibly being TRBD1 (6 bases). CDR1 is SGHKS and CDR2 is YYEKEE in the germline V gene (reference sequence). The CDR3 extends over 20 amino acids. The V gene lost 4 bases and the J gene lost 2 bases, with 30 bases spanning the gap. DNA of the CDR3: TGTGCCAGCAGCCGTCGGACAGACCTCTCGACTAATCCCGCCAACACTGAAGCTTTCTTT. Protein product: CASSRRTDLSTNPANTEAFF.

This clonotype occurred a few times. This sequence joins TRBV7-6 and TRBJ2-2; D could derive from TRBD1 or TRBD2 (6 bases each). V was clipped by 0 bases and J by 4 bases, with 21 bases between them. Germline V CDR1 and CDR2: SGHVS, FNYEAQ. The CDR3 totals 19 residues. CDR3 amino acids: CASSLAGQLTPAGTGELFF. CDR3 sequence (DNA): TGTGCCAGCAGCTTAGCTGGACAGCTAACCCCAGCGGGCACCGGGGAGCTGTTTTTT.

This clonotype was seen only a few times. In DNA form, the CDR3 reads TGTGCCACCAGTGATTTAGAGGATAGCGGGGGTGAGACCCAGTACTTC. Translation gives CATSDLEDSGGETQYF. The gene calls are TRBV24-1 and TRBJ2-5; TRBD2 aligns across 9 bases. CDR3 size: 16 residues. Germline-derived CDR1 and CDR2 are KGHDR and SFDVKD. J was trimmed by 5 bases and V by 1 base; bases with no gene match: 7.

V usage is TRBV19 and J usage is TRBJ2-7; 10 bases align to TRBD2. Unmatched junction bases numbered 13, after V lost 8 bases and J lost 6 bases. Germline V gene data show CDR1 as LNHDA and CDR2 as SQIVND (reference sequence). This CDR3 comprises 15 residues. In nucleotides, the CDR3 is TGTGCCAGTTCCCTTCCGGGACTAGCGAGGGGCGAGCAGTACTTC. Translated, it gives CASSLPGLARGEQYF.

The table lists this clonotype with a few counts. The CDR3: CASSPYRVNEQYF. In DNA form, the CDR3 reads TGTGCCAGCAGTCCTTACAGGGTGAACGAGCAGTACTTC. The chain combines TRBV27 with TRBJ2-7; D might be TRBD1 (6 bases). There are 13 residues in the CDR3. V gave up 5 bases and J gave up 5 bases, with 13 bases separating them. CDR1 and CDR2 from the germline V gene are MNHEY and SMNVEV (reference sequence).

The rearrangement links TRBV20-1 to TRBJ2-1; TRBD2 aligns across 8 bases. The CDR3 loop spans 18 amino acids. In germline, CDR1 is DFQATT, CDR2 SNEGSKA (reference sequence). V shed 8 bases, J shed 0 bases, and the junction held 18 bases outside the gene matches. CDR3 protein: CSQTGTSRFRGSYNEQFF. In nucleotides, the CDR3 is TGCAGTCAAACCGGGACTAGTAGGTTCCGGGGCTCCTACAATGAGCAGTTCTTC.

The chain is built from TRBV14 and TRBJ1-1; D uncertain. Trimming shortened V by 0 bases and J by 0 bases, and 5 bases separated the two germline ends. The CDR3 covers 14 residues. Germline V CDR1 and CDR2: SGHDN, FVKESK. The CDR3 here is CASSQDWMNTEAFF. The CDR3 DNA reads as TGTGCCAGCAGCCAAGACTGGATGAACACTGAAGCTTTCTTT. Supplemented by reference TRBV14 and TRBJ1-1, the full variable domain reads EAGVTQFPSHSVIEKGQTVTLRCDPISGHDNLYWYRRVMGKEIKFLLHFVKESKQDESGMPNNRFLAERTGGTYSTLKVQPAELEDSGVYFCASSQDWMNTEAFFGQGTRLTVV.

This clonotype was seen at least ten times. This chain joins TRBV7-8 and TRBJ1-6, with D possibly being TRBD1 (5 bases). Trimming cost V 5 bases and J 10 bases, with 18 bases left between them. The CDR3 is 15 amino acids. Germline CDR1 is SGHVS and CDR2 is FQNEAQ. The CDR3 nucleotides read TGTGCCAGCAGCACCCTAGTCAGGGATGGATCACCCCTCCACTTT. Translated: CASSTLVRDGSPLHF.

This clonotype was detected only a few times. This chain's CDR3 is CASSYRQLTDYNSPLHF. Here the CDR3 DNA reads TGTGCCAGCAGTTACCGACAACTGACGGACTATAATTCACCCCTCCACTTT. V and J are TRBV6-5 and TRBJ1-6; D unclear. Germline lookup yields CDR1 MNHEY and CDR2 SVGAGI. This CDR3 has 17 amino acids. Trimming shortened V by 2 bases and J by 3 bases, and 14 bases separated the two germline ends.

CDR3 nucleotides: TGTGCCAGCAGTTTAGGGACGTCTTCCGCCAAATATTTT. Protein: CASSLGTSSAKYF. The chain combines TRBV27 with TRBJ1-3; D might be TRBD1 (5 bases). CDR3 length: 13 amino acids. V was cut by 2 bases and J by 15 bases, with 17 bases left in between. Germline V gene sequence: CDR1 MNHEY, CDR2 SMNVEV (reference sequence).

This clonotype occurred a few times. The chain uses TRBV12-3 or TRBV12-4 and TRBJ2-1; no clear D gene. CDR3 length: 13 amino acids. V lost 7 bases to trimming and J lost 0 bases, with 7 bases between them. CDR3 residues: CASTSSSYNEQFF. The DNA of the CDR3 is TGTGCCAGCACCTCTAGCTCCTACAATGAGCAGTTCTTC.

This clonotype has just a few counts. The chain carries TRBV11-2 and TRBJ1-1; 7 bases line up with TRBD1. Germline-derived CDR1 and CDR2 are SGHAT and FQNNGV. The CDR3 is 15 residues long. V gave up 0 bases and J gave up 5 bases; unmatched junction bases: 6. This chain's CDR3 is CASSLDQGGLTEAFF. DNA for the CDR3: TGTGCCAGCAGCTTAGATCAGGGGGGTTTAACTGAAGCTTTCTTT.

Only a few counts were recorded for this clonotype. The chain is built from TRBV6-6 and TRBJ1-1, with TRBD1 identical over 7 bases. The V segment lost 5 bases and the J segment 2 bases; nucleotides outside the gene matches: 8. The germline CDR1 and CDR2 sequences are MNHNY and SVGAGI (reference sequence). This CDR3 is built from 15 residues. The CDR3 DNA follows: TGTGCCAGCAGTCCTCCACAGGGGAGCAACACTGAAGCTTTCTTT. It encodes CASSPPQGSNTEAFF.

The chain couples TRBV6-1 to TRBJ2-5, with a possible D match to TRBD2 (6 bases). CDR1 MNHNS and CDR2 SASEGT come from the germline V gene. This CDR3 spans 14 amino acids. Trimming shortened V by 5 bases and J by 2 bases, and 12 bases separated the two germline ends. This CDR3 reads CASSIAVLQETQYF. DNA of the CDR3: TGTGCCAGCAGTATAGCGGTGCTTCAAGAGACCCAGTACTTC.

This clonotype turned up a few times. This chain uses TRBV19 with TRBJ2-2; D is ambiguous. This CDR3 is 14 amino acids long. CDR1 is LNHDA and CDR2 is SQIVND in the germline V gene (reference sequence). The germline V and J ends were trimmed by 1 base and 6 bases, with 9 bases remaining between them. CDR3 amino acids: CASSIASTAGELFF. The CDR3 nucleotides are TGTGCCAGTAGTATAGCGTCGACGGCCGGGGAGCTGTTTTTT.

This sequence joins TRBV4-1 and TRBJ2-5, with D tentatively TRBD2 (6 bases). The CDR3 loop spans 14 amino acids. The V gene's germline CDR1 is MGHRA and CDR2 YSYEKL. Trimming left V 0 bases short and J 4 bases short, with 9 bases between. CDR3 protein: CASSQDYGGETQYF. Here the CDR3 DNA reads TGCGCCAGCAGCCAAGATTACGGGGGAGAGACCCAGTACTTC.